This is a list of T cell receptor beta chains from one sample in a study of blood T cell repertoires in COVID-19. Clones were read by immunoSEQ multiplex PCR, and TCRdb kept only the in-frame ones, dropping some. Of under 450,000 clones in the sample, more than 70% were seen once. Sequenced input: PBMCs or T cells enriched from blood (not recorded which). These receptors originate from a man aged 25-45 years who had recovered from COVID-19. Each CDR3 is given with its conserved first and last residue. Fields, in order: J gene, clone size, D gene, V gene, CDR3 protein, CDR3 DNA. A D gene is named only where the DNA matches it firmly. Clone size is shown for a subset of rows, as once, few, many or a class of expanded clone.

j_call: TRBJ2-7; clone_size: .; d_call: .; v_call: TRBV6-4; cdr3_aa: CATHRSGLSSYEQYF; cdr3_nt: TGTGCCACCCACCGAAGCGGGCTTAGCTCCTACGAGCAGTACTTC
j_call: TRBJ1-2; clone_size: .; d_call: TRBD1; v_call: TRBV5-1; cdr3_aa: CASSAPDRSPNYGYTF; cdr3_nt: TGCGCCAGCAGCGCGCCGGACAGGTCCCCAAACTATGGCTACACCTTC
j_call: TRBJ2-2; clone_size: .; d_call: TRBD1; v_call: TRBV6-2/TRBV6-3; cdr3_aa: CASSYPGTGNTGELFF; cdr3_nt: TGTGCCAGCAGTTACCCCGGGACAGGGAACACCGGGGAGCTGTTTTTT
j_call: TRBJ2-1; clone_size: .; d_call: TRBD1; v_call: TRBV5-5; cdr3_aa: CASSPGQGFNEQFF; cdr3_nt: TGTGCCAGCAGCCCTGGACAGGGGTTCAATGAGCAGTTCTTC
j_call: TRBJ1-1; clone_size: .; d_call: TRBD1; v_call: TRBV20-1; cdr3_aa: CSASWGQMNTEAFF; cdr3_nt: TGCAGTGCAAGTTGGGGACAGATGAACACTGAAGCTTTCTTT
j_call: TRBJ1-1; clone_size: .; d_call: TRBD1; v_call: TRBV11-2; cdr3_aa: CASSPGQGGTEAFF; cdr3_nt: TGTGCCAGCAGCCCGGGACAGGGAGGCACTGAAGCTTTCTTT
j_call: TRBJ1-3; clone_size: .; d_call: .; v_call: TRBV19; cdr3_aa: CASTSEPSGNTIYF; cdr3_nt: TGTGCCAGTACCTCGGAGCCCTCTGGAAACACCATATATTTT
j_call: TRBJ1-1; clone_size: .; d_call: TRBD1; v_call: TRBV6-5; cdr3_aa: CASRGTGGTNTEAFF; cdr3_nt: TGTGCCAGCAGAGGGACAGGGGGAACGAACACTGAAGCTTTCTTT
j_call: TRBJ2-3; clone_size: .; d_call: .; v_call: TRBV30; cdr3_aa: CAWSVGGGRILSTDTQYF; cdr3_nt: TGTGCCTGGAGTGTAGGCGGGGGCCGTATTTTAAGCACAGATACGCAGTATTTT
j_call: TRBJ1-2; clone_size: .; d_call: TRBD1; v_call: TRBV10-3; cdr3_aa: CAISVDRDYGYTF; cdr3_nt: TGTGCCATCAGTGTTGACAGGGACTATGGCTACACCTTC
j_call: TRBJ1-1; clone_size: .; d_call: TRBD1; v_call: TRBV5-1; cdr3_aa: CASRTTGVTEAFF; cdr3_nt: TGCGCCAGCAGAACCACAGGGGTCACTGAAGCTTTCTTT
j_call: TRBJ2-5; clone_size: .; d_call: TRBD2; v_call: TRBV6-1; cdr3_aa: CASSDLAGGYQETQYF; cdr3_nt: TGTGCCAGCAGTGACCTAGCGGGGGGCTACCAAGAGACCCAGTACTTC
j_call: TRBJ2-5; clone_size: .; d_call: TRBD2; v_call: TRBV6-5; cdr3_aa: CASRNSGGAAETQYF; cdr3_nt: TGTGCCAGCAGAAATAGCGGGGGGGCGGCAGAGACCCAGTACTTC
j_call: TRBJ1-2; clone_size: once; d_call: TRBD1; v_call: TRBV28; cdr3_aa: CASRQGGGYGYTF; cdr3_nt: TGTGCCAGCCGACAGGGGGGGGGCTATGGCTACACCTTC
j_call: TRBJ1-4; clone_size: .; d_call: TRBD1; v_call: TRBV19; cdr3_aa: CASSLIPQGLEKLFF; cdr3_nt: TGTGCCAGTAGCCTCATACCACAGGGGCTGGAAAAACTGTTTTTT
j_call: TRBJ2-5; clone_size: .; d_call: .; v_call: TRBV29-1; cdr3_aa: CSVPSPLSQETQYF; cdr3_nt: TGCAGCGTCCCCTCTCCCCTCTCCCAAGAGACCCAGTACTTC
j_call: TRBJ1-1; clone_size: .; d_call: TRBD1; v_call: TRBV7-9; cdr3_aa: CASSSRDSRGTEAFF; cdr3_nt: TGTGCCAGCAGCTCGCGGGACAGCCGGGGAACTGAAGCTTTCTTT
j_call: TRBJ1-1; clone_size: .; d_call: TRBD1; v_call: TRBV15; cdr3_aa: CATSRDRTGNTEAFF; cdr3_nt: TGTGCCACCAGCAGAGATAGGACAGGGAACACTGAAGCTTTCTTT
j_call: TRBJ1-4; clone_size: .; d_call: TRBD1; v_call: TRBV3-1/TRBV3-2; cdr3_aa: CASSYRGRNEKLFF; cdr3_nt: TGTGCCAGCAGCTACAGGGGAAGGAATGAAAAACTGTTTTTT
j_call: TRBJ1-1; clone_size: .; d_call: TRBD1; v_call: TRBV6-5; cdr3_aa: CASSYSGQGIEAFF; cdr3_nt: TGTGCCAGCAGTTACTCCGGACAGGGGATTGAAGCTTTCTTT
j_call: TRBJ1-5; clone_size: .; d_call: TRBD1; v_call: TRBV30; cdr3_aa: CAWSDLGTGTYSNQPQHF; cdr3_nt: TGTGCCTGGAGTGACTTGGGGACAGGGACCTATAGCAATCAGCCCCAGCATTTT
j_call: TRBJ1-1; clone_size: few; d_call: .; v_call: TRBV5-1; cdr3_aa: CASSSPGNTEAFF; cdr3_nt: TGCGCCAGCAGCTCCCCGGGGAACACTGAAGCTTTCTTT
j_call: TRBJ1-5; clone_size: .; d_call: .; v_call: TRBV11-2; cdr3_aa: CASSLDPGPNQPQHF; cdr3_nt: TGTGCCAGCAGCTTGGACCCAGGGCCAAATCAGCCCCAGCATTTT
j_call: TRBJ1-2; clone_size: .; d_call: TRBD1; v_call: TRBV5-6; cdr3_aa: CASSFAQGARGYTF; cdr3_nt: TGTGCCAGCAGCTTCGCTCAGGGGGCCCGGGGCTACACCTTC
j_call: TRBJ2-1; clone_size: .; d_call: TRBD1; v_call: TRBV7-9; cdr3_aa: CASSLGDRVHNEQFF; cdr3_nt: TGTGCCAGCAGCTTAGGGGACAGGGTCCACAATGAGCAGTTCTTC
j_call: TRBJ1-2; clone_size: .; d_call: .; v_call: TRBV27; cdr3_aa: CASSSQGLVNYGYTF; cdr3_nt: TGTGCCAGCAGTTCCCAGGGGCTAGTTAACTATGGCTACACCTTC
j_call: TRBJ2-7; clone_size: .; d_call: TRBD1; v_call: TRBV28; cdr3_aa: CAIRDRAYEQYF; cdr3_nt: TGTGCCATCCGGGACAGGGCCTACGAGCAGTACTTC
j_call: TRBJ1-1; clone_size: .; d_call: TRBD1; v_call: TRBV7-9; cdr3_aa: CASSSYDREAGAFF; cdr3_nt: TGTGCCAGCAGCTCTTACGACAGGGAGGCGGGAGCTTTCTTT
j_call: TRBJ2-2; clone_size: .; d_call: TRBD2; v_call: TRBV7-6; cdr3_aa: CASRKEQSGGNTGELFF; cdr3_nt: TGTGCCAGCAGAAAAGAACAGAGCGGGGGGAACACCGGGGAGCTGTTTTTT
j_call: TRBJ2-2; clone_size: .; d_call: .; v_call: TRBV7-6; cdr3_aa: CASSPGGELFF; cdr3_nt: TGTGCCAGCAGCCCAGGGGGGGAGCTGTTTTTT